The next 11 T cell receptor beta chains were all read from a single sample in a study of blood T cell repertoires in COVID-19. Only in-frame clones appear in the TCRdb table, and some are missing; sequencing was by immunoSEQ multiplex PCR. The sample lists approximately 300,000 clones, 65% to 90% occurring once. Material for sequencing was PBMCs or T cells enriched from blood (not recorded which). These receptors came from a man aged 25 to 40 who had recovered from COVID-19.

The chain combines TRBV11-2 with TRBJ1-4, with TRBD1 matching over 8 bases. V gave up 1 base and J gave up 7 bases; unmatched junction bases: 8. Germline CDR1 is SGHAT and CDR2 is FQNNGV. This CDR3 has 16 amino acids. The CDR3 region has the DNA TGTGCCAGCAGCTTAGTTACAGGGGGTAAATTTGAAAAACTGTTTTTT. This encodes CASSLVTGGKFEKLFF. The full variable domain, rest sourced from reference TRBV11-2 and TRBJ1-4, is EAGVAQSPRYKIIEKRQSVAFWCNPISGHATLYWYQQILGQGPKLLIQFQNNGVVDDSQLPKDRFSAERLKGVDSTLKIQPAKLEDSAVYLCASSLVTGGKFEKLFFGSGTQLSVL.

V and J are TRBV20-1 and TRBJ2-7, with D unresolved. Germline assignment: CDR1 DFQATT and CDR2 SNEGSKA (reference sequence). There are 10 residues in the CDR3. V lost 3 bases and J lost 7, with 7 bases in between. In DNA form, the CDR3 reads TGCAGTGCTAGCGAGCGAGAGCAGTACTTC. Its protein is CSASEREQYF.

This clone came up a few times. V and J are TRBV30 and TRBJ1-3; D unresolved. From germline, CDR1 is GTSNPN and CDR2 SVGIG (reference sequence). V was cut by 0 bases and J by 8 bases, with 11 bases left in between. The CDR3 runs to 13 residues. CDR3 sequence (DNA): TGTGCCTGGAGTGTACTAGGGTTGGACACCATATATTTT. Translated: CAWSVLGLDTIYF.

The chain carries TRBV5-5 and TRBJ2-1; tentatively, D is TRBD2 (6 bases). Trimming pared 0 bases from V and 2 bases from J, leaving 9 bases between. The germline CDR1 and CDR2 sequences are SGHKS and YYEKEE (reference sequence). The CDR3 runs to 15 residues. Here the CDR3 reads CASSLGGGTYNEQFF. For the CDR3, the DNA is TGTGCCAGCAGCTTGGGTGGGGGGACCTACAATGAGCAGTTCTTC.

The chain combines TRBV5-4 with TRBJ2-5, with 12 bases matching TRBD1. CDR3 length: 15 residues. Germline CDR1 and CDR2: SGHNT and YYREEE (reference sequence). Trimming at V came to 3 bases and at J to 3 bases, leaving 3 bases not matched to a gene. CDR3 bases: TGTGCCAGCAGCTCGGGACAGGGGGCTGAAGAGACCCAGTACTTC. This translates into CASSSGQGAEETQYF.

The chain is built from TRBV6-2 or TRBV6-3 and TRBJ1-3; TRBD1 matches 7 bases. The CDR3 has 18 amino acids. V dropped 2 bases and J dropped 0; count of bases not matched to a gene: 10. In germline, CDR1 is MNHEY, CDR2 SVGEGT. The CDR3: CASSYHGTASRSGNTIYF. As DNA, the CDR3 is TGTGCCAGCAGTTACCACGGGACAGCAAGCCGCTCTGGAAACACCATATATTTT.

This clone occurred a few times. J is TRBJ2-5 and V is TRBV6-2 or TRBV6-3; 11 positions agree with TRBD2. Trimming took 5 bases from V and 5 from J; bases not matched to a gene: 10. The CDR3 sequence is 16 residues long. Germline values: CDR1 MNHEY, CDR2 SVGEGT. The CDR3 coding sequence is TGTGCCAGCAGTAAACTAGCGGGAGTATTCCGGGAGACCCAGTACTTC. This encodes CASSKLAGVFRETQYF.

This chain uses TRBV20-1 with TRBJ2-5; a possible D gene is TRBD1 (6 bases). The germline V gene encodes CDR1 DFQATT and CDR2 SNEGSKA (reference sequence). The CDR3 runs 16 residues. With 3 bases removed from V and 6 bases from J, the gap between germline ends came to 23 bases. The CDR3 bases are TGCAGTGCTAGTGGCACCGATCCCAGGGGCGTGAAGACCCAGTACTTC. It translates to CSASGTDPRGVKTQYF.

The V gene is TRBV27, the J gene TRBJ1-3, with 8 bases identical to TRBD1. J lost 0 bases, V lost 5 bases, and 6 bases had no gene match. The CDR3 is 16 amino acids. Germline CDR1 reads MNHEY; CDR2 reads SMNVEV (reference sequence). The CDR3 reads CASSRDRGVSGNTIYF. CDR3 nucleotides: TGTGCCAGCAGTCGCGACAGGGGCGTCTCTGGAAACACCATATATTTT.

The rearrangement links TRBV24-1 to TRBJ2-4, with D perhaps TRBD1 (5 bases). This CDR3 is 12 amino acids long. V shed 4 bases and J shed 10 bases, with 10 bases lying between them. Per the germline V gene, CDR1 is KGHDR and CDR2 is SFDVKD. CDR3 amino acids: CATSDSSGIQYF. DNA for the CDR3: TGTGCCACCAGTGACTCTTCAGGGATTCAGTACTTC.

The chain uses TRBV30 and TRBJ1-2; D gene ambiguous. V lost 2 bases and J 7 bases, leaving 20 bases between the germline ends. CDR3 length: 15 residues. Germline V gives CDR1 GTSNPN, CDR2 SVGIG (reference sequence). The CDR3 loop reads CAWSLSVTTGFGYTF. The CDR3 DNA is TGTGCCTGGAGTCTAAGCGTTACGACTGGCTTTGGCTACACCTTC. Combining the CDR3 with reference TRBV30 and TRBJ1-2 gives the whole variable domain SQTIHQWPATLVQPVGSPLSLECTVEGTSNPNLYWYRQAAGRGLQLLFYSVGIGQISSEVPQNLSASRPQDRQFILSSKKLLLSDSGFYLCAWSLSVTTGFGYTFGSGTRLTVV.